These T cell receptor beta chains were read from a single sample in a study of regulatory T cells in long-lasting Graves disease. A single record per CDR3 protein comes from TCRdb applying MiXCR to the multiplex PCR reads. The table records some 460,000 distinct CDR3 sequences, 15% to 20% of them present only once. The same data also went into a second study, on T cells in Graves' hyperthyroidism and ophthalmopathy.

Here the sequenced sample was peripheral blood mononuclear cells (PBMCs), taken at new diagnosis, from a patient treated with antithyroid drugs. The receptor source for this set is a man aged 35 to 55 with Graves disease. Both conserved end residues are part of each CDR3. The order of the fields is clone size, J gene, V gene, D gene, CDR3 DNA, CDR3 protein. The D gene is left open where the match is weak. Only part of the rows carry a size: once, few, many, or a class if the clone is expanded.

few TRBJ1-5 TRBV4-2 - TGTGCCAGCAGCCAAGACGGAGCGAATCAGCCCCAGCATTTT CASSQDGANQPQHF
- TRBJ2-7 TRBV7-9 - TGTGCCAGCAGCCCTACTAGTCGTAAGTCCGACGAGCAGTACTTC CASSPTSRKSDEQYF
many TRBJ2-7 TRBV28 - TGTGCCAGCACTCGGTCCTACGAGCAGTACTTC CASTRSYEQYF
few TRBJ2-7 TRBV27 TRBD2 TGTGCCAGCAGTCCCCTGAACCCAGCGGGATACTACGAGCAGTACTTC CASSPLNPAGYYEQYF
many TRBJ2-7 TRBV11-1 TRBD1 TGTGCCAGCAGCTTAGCGCTCGGACAGGGGTACGAGCAGTACTTC CASSLALGQGYEQYF
many TRBJ2-3 TRBV28 TRBD2 TGTGCCAGCAGATCAGGACTAGCGGGACCGGATACGCAGTATTTT CASRSGLAGPDTQYF
many TRBJ2-7 TRBV5-1 - TGCGCCAGCAGCTTGATCCCGGACAGCTCCTACGAGCAGTACTTC CASSLIPDSSYEQYF
many TRBJ2-1 TRBV2 - TGTGCCAGCAGTGGACCCAACCGGGTCTATGAGCAGTTCTTC CASSGPNRVYEQFF
few TRBJ2-2 TRBV6-2/TRBV6-3 TRBD2 TGTGCCAGCAGTTACTTTCTGGGACTAGCGGATACTTCATCCGGGGAGCTGTTTTTT CASSYFLGLADTSSGELFF
- TRBJ1-3 TRBV6-5 - TGTGCCAGCAGTTACGGGGGTCTTACTGGAAACACCATATATTTT CASSYGGLTGNTIYF
- TRBJ2-5 TRBV20-1 - TGCAGTGCACCTCCCTTTGGGGTCCTGAGCATAGAGACCCAGTACTTC CSAPPFGVLSIETQYF
many TRBJ2-7 TRBV28 - TGTGCCAGCAGAAACAATGGGAACTACGAGCAGTACTTC CASRNNGNYEQYF
few TRBJ1-2 TRBV11-3 - TGTGCCAGCAGCCCCGGGGGCGGAACGGGTGGCTACACCTTC CASSPGGGTGGYTF
- TRBJ1-1 TRBV12-3/TRBV12-4 - TGTGCCAGCAGTTTCACCAGGGCAACTGAAGCTTTCTTT CASSFTRATEAFF
few TRBJ2-1 TRBV24-1 - TGTGCCACCAGTGACTCGGGGCTAACCTACAATGAGCAGTTCTTC CATSDSGLTYNEQFF
many TRBJ2-1 TRBV2 - TGTGCCAGCAACGGGGATGGGGCTAACAATGAGCAGTTCTTC CASNGDGANNEQFF
- TRBJ2-3 TRBV11-1 - TGTGCCAGCAGCTTAAGATTTATAGCGAAGGAGTGGGACGCTAGCACAGATACGCAGTATTTT CASSLRFIAKEWDASTDTQYF
many TRBJ1-5 TRBV12-3/TRBV12-4 - TGTGCCAGCAGTTTAGAGGGAATTGTAGATCAGCCCCAGCATTTT CASSLEGIVDQPQHF
few TRBJ1-2 TRBV6-1 - TGTGCCAGCAGTGAGCCCAGGGTTGTTTATGGCTACACCTTC CASSEPRVVYGYTF
many TRBJ1-2 TRBV2 - TGTGCCAGCAGTGGCAGGGTAAATCGCTACACCTTC CASSGRVNRYTF
many TRBJ1-2 TRBV29-1 - TGCAGCGTTGCGTGGGTAGAAGAGGAAGGCTACACCTTC CSVAWVEEEGYTF
many TRBJ2-3 TRBV5-1 TRBD2 TGCGCCAGCAGCGAGACTAGCATTCTAGATACGCAGTATTTT CASSETSILDTQYF
- TRBJ2-7 TRBV6-5 - TGTGCCAGCAGTTACTCGGCTGGTAACTTCGACGAGCAGTACTTC CASSYSAGNFDEQYF
- TRBJ1-1 TRBV30 TRBD1 TGTGCCTGGAGTAACGGACAGGTGAACACTGAAGCTTTCTTT CAWSNGQVNTEAFF
- TRBJ2-7 TRBV5-6 TRBD2 TGTGCCAGCAGCATTAGCGGGAGAAGCTCCTACGAGCAGTACTTC CASSISGRSSYEQYF
- TRBJ2-2 TRBV29-1 - TGCAGCGTTGATAGAAGGTACACCGGGGAGCTGTTTTTT CSVDRRYTGELFF